Given below is one TCR beta chain in context. In its sample, this clonotype was seen a few times. It has no known antigen specificity. There are no base qualities to consult, and no much larger clone falls within one base. V is pared back by 1 base and J by 0 bases, with 10 bases lying between the germline termini. CDR1 and CDR2 were assigned from the germline V gene as SGHTA and FQGTGA. Counted from cysteine to phenylalanine, this CDR3 has 15 amino acids. CDR3 DNA only is kept here, 45 bases in frame from base 1. This entry belongs to a study of T-cell memory formation after mild COVID-19 (dated by TCRdb to the early 2020s). About the full investigation: TCR sequence clusters from the two donors were found to be largely donor specific. Two young, previously healthy adult volunteers, one female and one male, were included in the cohort. T-cell clones expanding and contracting after mild COVID-19 in two donors were tracked by longitudinal TCRalpha and TCRbeta repertoire sequencing.

Broader findings and caveats from the paper: The second-wave clones that peaked on day 37 were not confirmed to be SARS-CoV-2 specific. Contracting CD4+ clones turned up mainly in the CM and EM memory subsets, whereas EMRA was where CD8+ clones were enriched. Some responding clones were detected in pre-infection memory, which suggested that pre-existing cross-reactive memory T cells had joined the SARS-CoV-2 response. Clones contracting from day 15 to 85 had balanced CD4/CD8 phenotypes, while a second wave expanding from day 15 to 37 was biased towards CD4+. Only two mild cases were covered in the study, and larger cohorts including severe cases with pre-infection samples were considered necessary.

PBMCs were isolated by Ficoll-Paque density gradient centrifugation. The data were produced on an Illumina NovaSeq 6000. cDNA libraries for TCRalpha and TCRbeta were prepared by 5'RACE using constant-segment primers, with sample barcodes and unique molecular identifiers added. Trizol reagent was used to extract RNA from every sample. The libraries were amplified in two PCR steps, and the second step added a second sample barcode and Illumina TruSeq adapters. The libraries were sequenced on an Illumina NovaSeq using 2 x 150 bp paired-end reads. In the source study's methods: Reads were demultiplexed and collapsed into UMI-guided consensus sequences with migec v1.2.7. Using mixcr v2.1.11, the UMI consensuses were aligned to TRA and TRB V and J templates and assembled into clonotypes. A clonotype was counted as expanded or contracted only when both edgeR and NoisET called the clonotype significant, with the noise models trained on biological replicates. For edgeR calls, a false discovery rate-adjusted p below 0.01 and a log2 fold-change threshold of 1 were applied. As an exploratory analysis of dynamics, max-normalized trajectories of the 1000 most abundant clonotypes were examined with PCA combined with hierarchical clustering. Separately sequenced CD4+ and CD8+ repertoires were used to assign a CD4 or CD8 phenotype to each responding clone. TCRdb ran its own pipeline on the public reads, namely fastp trimming at Q25 and MiXCR clone calling, and kept in-frame beta chains. Here each entry gathers all rows of one CDR3 protein and keeps the most common genes and DNA. The V and J calls were determined by TCRdb, not by the authors. This sample lists roughly 150,000 distinct CDR3 sequences; around 13% were detected once. The ten largest clones add up to approximately 3.3% of the sample.

The chain couples TRBV7-3 to TRBJ2-7; the D call is possibly TRBD1 or TRBD2, each sharing 6 bases. This TCR was recovered from a young man who had mild COVID-19 (a few samples of this study predate the infection). The sample titles of this study are shuffled in the database, so cell type and time point are left out; the donor was told from shared clones. Sample: PBMCs or a T cell subset sorted from them (not recorded which). The DNA is TGTGCCAGCAGCTTAAGAGGGGGGAGCTCCTACGAGCAGTACTTC. Its amino acids are CASSLRGGSSYEQYF. Full variable domain (CDR3 extended with the reference TRBV7-3 and TRBJ2-7 proteins): GAGVSQTPSNKVTEKGKYVELRCDPISGHTALYWYRQSLGQGPEFLIYFQGTGAADDSGLPNDRFFAVRPEGSVSTLKIQRTERGDSAVYLCASSLRGGSSYEQYFGPGTRLTVT.